The T cell receptor beta chain described here comes from a study of regulatory T cells in long-lasting Graves disease. Findings and limits, study-wide: Persistent disease favored TRBV28, TRBJ1-2 and TRBJ2-5. Less diverse TCR repertoires were seen in persistent Graves' patients than in newly diagnosed ones.

The CDR3 runs to 15 residues. Germline loops: CDR1 PRHDT, CDR2 FYEKMQ (reference sequence). The J segment lost 1 base and the V segment lost 5 bases, leaving 5 bases of the junction unmatched. This clonotype was seen repeatedly, ten times or more. Its antigen remains unidentified. Time point given: newly diagnosed GD, antithyroid drugs for less than 3 months. PBMCs provided the RNA from which the TCR library was made. Researchers made TCR beta libraries by using iRepertoire HTBI primers and running Arm-PCR on CDR3 regions. TCRdb called the multiplex PCR reads again in MiXCR, with one record for every CDR3 protein. Here the sample spans approximately 470,000 distinct CDR3 sequences, 15% to 20% being singletons. These same data were also listed under a study on T cells in Graves' hyperthyroidism and ophthalmopathy. As reported in that work: These patients, aged 18 to 65, had recently diagnosed hyperthyroidism lasting under 2 months.

V and J are TRBV13 and TRBJ2-7, with TRBD2 identical over 10 bases. The origin of this receptor is a man aged 35-49 years with Graves disease. The source material was peripheral blood mononuclear cells (PBMCs), sampled at new diagnosis, from a patient treated with antithyroid drugs. The CDR3: CASSHGTSASYEQYF. CDR3 coding DNA: TGTGCCAGCAGCCACGGGACTAGCGCGTCCTACGAGCAGTACTTC.